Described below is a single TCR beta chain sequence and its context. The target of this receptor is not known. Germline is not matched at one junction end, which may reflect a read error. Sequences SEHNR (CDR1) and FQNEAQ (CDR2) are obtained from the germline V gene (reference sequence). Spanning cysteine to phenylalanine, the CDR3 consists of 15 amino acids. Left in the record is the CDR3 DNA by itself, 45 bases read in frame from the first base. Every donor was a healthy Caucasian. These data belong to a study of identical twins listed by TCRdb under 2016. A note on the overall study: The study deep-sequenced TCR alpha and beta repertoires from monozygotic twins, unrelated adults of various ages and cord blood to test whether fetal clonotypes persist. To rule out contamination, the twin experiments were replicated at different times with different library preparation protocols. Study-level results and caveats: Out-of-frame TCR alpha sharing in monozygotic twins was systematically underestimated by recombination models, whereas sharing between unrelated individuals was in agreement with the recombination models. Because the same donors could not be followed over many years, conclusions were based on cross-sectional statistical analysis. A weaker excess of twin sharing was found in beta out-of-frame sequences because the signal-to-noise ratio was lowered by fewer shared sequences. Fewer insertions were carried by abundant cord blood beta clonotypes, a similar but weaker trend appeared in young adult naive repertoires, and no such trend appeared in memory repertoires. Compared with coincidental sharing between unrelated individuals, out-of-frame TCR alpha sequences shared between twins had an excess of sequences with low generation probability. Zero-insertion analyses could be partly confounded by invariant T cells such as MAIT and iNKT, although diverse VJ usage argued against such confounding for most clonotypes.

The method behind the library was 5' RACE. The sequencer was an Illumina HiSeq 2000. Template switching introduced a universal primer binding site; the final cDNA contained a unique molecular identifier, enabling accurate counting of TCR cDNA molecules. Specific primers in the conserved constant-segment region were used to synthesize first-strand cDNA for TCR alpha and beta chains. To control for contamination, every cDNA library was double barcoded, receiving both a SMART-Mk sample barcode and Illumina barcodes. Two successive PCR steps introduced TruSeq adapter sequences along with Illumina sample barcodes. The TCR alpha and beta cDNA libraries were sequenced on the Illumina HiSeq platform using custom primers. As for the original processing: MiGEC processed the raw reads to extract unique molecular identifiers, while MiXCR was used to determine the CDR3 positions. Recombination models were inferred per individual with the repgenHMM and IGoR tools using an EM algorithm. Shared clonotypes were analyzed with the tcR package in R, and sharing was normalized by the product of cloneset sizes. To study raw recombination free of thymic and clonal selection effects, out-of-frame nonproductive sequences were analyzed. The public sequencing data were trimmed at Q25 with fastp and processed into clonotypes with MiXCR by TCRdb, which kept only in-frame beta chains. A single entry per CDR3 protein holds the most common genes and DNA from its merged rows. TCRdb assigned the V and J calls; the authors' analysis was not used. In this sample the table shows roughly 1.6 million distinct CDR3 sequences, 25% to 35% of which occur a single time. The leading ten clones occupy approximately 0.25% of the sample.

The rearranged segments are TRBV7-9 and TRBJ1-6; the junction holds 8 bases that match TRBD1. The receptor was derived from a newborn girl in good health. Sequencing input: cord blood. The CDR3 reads CASSLAGRGLSPPHF. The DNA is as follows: TGTGCCAGCAGCTTAGCGGGCAGGGGGCTTTCACCCCCCCACTTT.